This T cell receptor beta chain comes out of a study of cytomegalovirus exposure and HLA in healthy donors. Notes on the study in general: The study dropped some indistinguishable V segments, TRBV6-2 and TRBV6-3 among them. Differences between HLA loci emerged in a later analysis of TCR association rates, with DRB1 most and HLA-C fewest.

V dropped 3 bases and J dropped 2 bases, with 8 bases sitting between them. Looked up from germline, CDR1 is SNHLY and CDR2 is FYNNEI. The CDR3 is 13 amino acids. The table lists this clone with a few counts. What it binds is not known. Use of 60 Vbeta and 13 Jbeta primers characterized the PCR. Data came from immunoSEQ multiplex PCR; TCRdb stores just in-frame clones and leaves some out. The profile shows about 110,000 clones, 81% of them singletons. The sequenced sample was PBMCs. The gene calls are TRBV2 and TRBJ2-7; no reliable D call. The origin of this receptor is a man aged 30-40 years in good health and CMV-seronegative. Here the CDR3 reads CASSDRRTYEQYF. The CDR3 nucleotides read TGTGCCAGCAGTGACAGGCGAACCTACGAGCAGTACTTC.